The 13 T cell receptor beta chains in this list originate from one sample, sequenced in a study of CD8 T cells in ankylosing spondylitis. TCRdb ran MiXCR on the 5' RACE reads and lists one entry per CDR3 protein. The sample carries 36,000 or so distinct CDR3 sequences, 6% recorded once. The sequencing sample was made of blood, either unsorted or a sorted T cell fraction (not recorded which). These TCRs come from a male donor with ankylosing spondylitis or in good health (not recorded which).

This clonotype has ten or more counts. A read error may account for a junction end that differs from germline. The V and J genes are TRBV7-9 and TRBJ2-3; possibly TRBD2 for D (6 bases). The CDR3 extends over 17 amino acids. CDR1 is SEHNR and CDR2 is FQNEAQ in the germline V gene (reference sequence). In DNA form, the CDR3 reads TGTGCCAGCAGTTTCTCTCCCCGGGACTCTCGCACGGATACGCAGTATTTT. Translation: CASSFSPRDSRTDTQYF.

There are many counts of this clonotype. The CDR3 loop reads CASSQDLTGHNEQFF. DNA for the CDR3: TGCGCCAGCAGCCAAGATCTGACGGGGCACAATGAGCAGTTCTTC. This rearrangement joins TRBV4-3 to TRBJ2-1; D tentatively reads TRBD1 or TRBD2 (5 bases each). The V gene lost 0 bases and the J gene lost 5 bases, with 11 bases spanning the gap. This CDR3 has 15 residues. Germline V gives CDR1 LGHNA, CDR2 YSLEER.

This clonotype was seen ten or more times. The chain couples TRBV7-9 to TRBJ2-1; TRBD1 matches at 7 bases. The CDR3 has 13 residues. Germline V gene lookup returns CDR1 SEHNR and CDR2 FQNEAQ (reference sequence). The ends lost 7 bases at V and 4 bases at J; junction bases unmatched: 4. The CDR3 DNA is TGTGCCAGCAATCCGGGACAGTACAATGAGCAGTTCTTC. Translated: CASNPGQYNEQFF.

This clonotype was seen many times. The chain links TRBV20-1 to TRBJ1-2; the match to TRBD1 covers 7 bases. Germline V gene sequence: CDR1 DFQATT, CDR2 SNEGSKA (reference sequence). The CDR3 loop spans 13 amino acids. Losses at the gene ends were 6 bases for V and 0 bases for J; bases not matched to a gene: 4. The CDR3 region is CSAGTDPNYGYTF. The CDR3 DNA sequence: TGCAGTGCCGGGACAGACCCTAACTATGGCTACACCTTC.

This clonotype was recorded at least ten times. The chain employs TRBV10-3 and TRBJ1-1, with D possibly matching TRBD1 (6 bases). The length of the CDR3 is 13 residues. Germline lookup yields CDR1 ENHRY and CDR2 SYGVKD. The V gene lost 6 bases and the J gene lost 1 base, with 9 bases spanning the gap. The CDR3 spells CAIRARGNTEAFF. The DNA of the CDR3 is TGTGCCATCAGAGCCAGGGGGAACACTGAAGCTTTCTTT.

This clonotype was seen many times. The chain links TRBV4-1 to TRBJ1-5, with D unresolved. Germline loops: CDR1 MGHRA, CDR2 YSYEKL. The CDR3 loop spans 18 amino acids. Trimming removed 1 base at V and 6 bases at J, with 22 bases between. DNA of the CDR3: TGCGCCAGCAGCCAAGCCCAGGCTCCCGTGGGTCGGGGTCAGCCCCAGCATTTT. It is translated as CASSQAQAPVGRGQPQHF.

This clonotype was recorded many times. The CDR3: CASSGGGAGSYNEQFF. The CDR3 region has the DNA TGTGCCAGCAGCGGCGGGGGGGCAGGCTCCTACAATGAGCAGTTCTTC. The rearrangement joins TRBV7-3 to TRBJ2-1; 9 nucleotides agree with TRBD2. The germline V gene encodes CDR1 SGHTA and CDR2 FQGTGA. This CDR3 spans 16 amino acids. V lost 5 bases, J lost 0 bases, and 5 bases stayed unmatched. Full variable domain (remainder filled in from reference TRBV7-3 and TRBJ2-1): GAGVSQTPSNKVTEKGKYVELRCDPISGHTALYWYRQSLGQGPEFLIYFQGTGAADDSGLPNDRFFAVRPEGSVSTLKIQRTERGDSAVYLCASSGGGAGSYNEQFFGPGTRLTVL.

This clonotype was picked up many times. V usage is TRBV20-1 and J usage is TRBJ2-2; 9 positions match TRBD2. V gave up 5 bases and J gave up 0 bases; unmatched junction bases: 4. The CDR3 has 15 amino acids. The V gene's germline CDR1 is DFQATT and CDR2 SNEGSKA (reference sequence). The CDR3 loop reads CSAFGTSSNTGELFF. In DNA, the CDR3 is TGCAGTGCTTTCGGGACTAGCTCGAACACCGGGGAGCTGTTTTTT.

Of note for this clonotype: Germline and junction disagree at one end, which may indicate a read error. This chain links TRBV19 with TRBJ2-5, with 8 bases identical to TRBD1. Per germline, CDR1 LNHDA and CDR2 SQIVND (reference sequence). The CDR3 consists of 15 residues. The DNA of the CDR3 is TGTGCCAGTAACGGTCGGGACAGGCGAGAAGAGACTCAGTACTTC. Its translation is CASNGRDRREETQYF.

This clonotype has ten or more counts. This chain joins TRBV27 and TRBJ2-6; tentative D call: TRBD2 (7 bases). Germline CDR1 MNHEY, CDR2 SMNVEV (reference sequence). V was cut by 7 bases and J by 0 bases, with 10 bases left in between. The CDR3 contains 15 residues. The CDR3 DNA reads TGTGCCAGCACTGCGGGGGCCTCTGGGGCCAACGTCCTGACTTTC. This encodes CASTAGASGANVLTF.

Many counts were recorded for this clonotype. The gene calls are TRBV29-1 and TRBJ2-3, with D unresolved. Trimming cost V 8 bases and J 1 base, with 10 bases left between them. The CDR3 runs 12 residues. Per germline, CDR1 SQVTM and CDR2 ANQGSEA. CDR3 loop: CSTQVRTDTQYF. CDR3 sequence (DNA): TGCAGCACACAAGTACGCACAGATACGCAGTATTTT.

The sample holds a few counts of this clonotype. The chain recombines TRBV7-3 with TRBJ2-2; 8 bases align to TRBD2. The germline gives CDR1 SGHTA, CDR2 FQGTGA. J lost 4 bases, V lost 1 base, and 5 bases had no gene match. The CDR3 covers 16 residues. DNA for the CDR3: TGTGCCAGCAGCTTAATTAGCGGGGCCCCCACCGGGGAGCTGTTTTTT. Translated, it gives CASSLISGAPTGELFF.

The table lists this clonotype with many counts. This sequence joins TRBV7-9 and TRBJ1-3; D is unresolved. Trimming took off 3 bases at V and 2 bases at J, with 11 bases between the two ends. The V gene's germline CDR1 is SEHNR and CDR2 FQNEAQ (reference sequence). This CDR3 contains 15 residues. CDR3 amino acids: CASSFVWGTGNTIYF. The CDR3 nucleotides read TGTGCCAGCAGCTTCGTCTGGGGAACTGGAAACACCATATATTTT. Together with reference TRBV7-9 and TRBJ1-3, the CDR3 gives the full variable domain: DTGVSQNPRHKITKRGQNVTFRCDPISEHNRLYWYRQTLGQGPEFLTYFQNEAQLEKSRLLSDRFSAERPKGSFSTLEIQRTEQGDSAMYLCASSFVWGTGNTIYFGEGSWLTVV.